This TCR beta chain was found in a study of blood T cell repertoires in COVID-19. Study at large: Donors in the United States, Italy and Spain gave samples during acute or convalescent COVID-19.

As originally analysed: The assay estimated nucleated cells by amplifying reference gene primers. Assay: immunoSEQ multiplex PCR; the TCRdb copy retains only in-frame clones and omits some. V and J calls and clone size are copied from that table; D and trimming were computed from the DNA. This repertoire shows about 76,000 clones, about 83% found once; its top ten account for 7% to 10%. The table lists this clone with a count of one. This CDR3 comprises 15 residues. V lost 1 base to trimming and J lost 4 bases, with 13 bases between them. Germline CDR1 and CDR2: MDHEN and SYDVKM. This chain joins TRBV28 and TRBJ1-2; D might be TRBD1 (5 bases). Sequencing was performed on peripheral blood. The receptor comes from a man aged 25-45 years with acute or convalescent COVID-19. The CDR3 protein is CASSLYRSGGYGYTF. For the CDR3, the DNA is TGTGCCAGCAGTTTATACAGGTCGGGAGGCTATGGCTACACCTTC.